One and the same sample provided the 17 T cell receptor beta chains below, sequenced in a study of beta chain features in type 1 diabetes. Isolated RNA was reverse transcribed in full, so expressed TCRB transcripts were sequenced. The table came from immunoSEQ multiplex PCR; TCRdb's copy has only in-frame clones and leaves some out. This sample yields nearly 250,000 clones, of which under 70% are seen a single time; about 0.05% belongs to the top ten. Input material: naive CD4+ T cells from blood. Source of these receptors: a man aged 25 to 40 in good health.

The CDR3 DNA sequence: TGCAGCGTTTTAGAACTAGCGGGCGCCCTTAGCACAGATACGCAGTATTTT. This encodes CSVLELAGALSTDTQYF. J is TRBJ2-3 and V is TRBV29-1; 9 positions agree with TRBD2. Germline lookup yields CDR1 SQVTM and CDR2 ANQGSEA. CDR3 size: 17 residues. J lost 0 bases, V lost 5 bases, and 12 bases had no gene match.

The chain is built from TRBV7-2 and TRBJ2-7, with 8 bases aligning to TRBD2. The CDR3 consists of 15 residues. With V trimmed by 5 bases and J by 1 base, 7 bases remained unmatched. CDR1 and CDR2 (germline): SGHTA, FQGNSA. This CDR3 reads CASSLGLAASYEQYF. In DNA form, the CDR3 reads TGTGCCAGCAGCCTAGGACTAGCAGCATCCTACGAGCAGTACTTC.

The count of this clone is one. V is TRBV4-3 and J is TRBJ2-2; 11 bases agree with TRBD2. The V and J ends lost 1 base and 3 bases, in that order; junction bases with no gene match: 10. There are 19 residues in the CDR3. CDR1 and CDR2 from the germline V gene are LGHNA and YSLEER. CDR3: CASSQGVLAGGSYTGELFF. The CDR3 region has the DNA TGCGCCAGCAGCCAAGGGGTGCTAGCGGGAGGATCATACACCGGGGAGCTGTTTTTT.

The chain carries TRBV5-1 and TRBJ2-4; D gene unclear. V was cut by 0 bases and J by 0 bases, with 7 bases left in between. The CDR3 consists of 15 residues. Germline V gene lookup returns CDR1 SGHRS and CDR2 YFSETQ. The CDR3 spells CASSLDLVAKNIQYF. The CDR3 nucleotides are TGCGCCAGCAGCTTGGACCTCGTAGCCAAAAACATTCAGTACTTC.

This clone showed up just a few times. Additional DNA sequences in this sample encode the identical CDR3. This chain connects TRBV29-1 to TRBJ1-1, with TRBD1 matching 7 bases. The CDR3 extends over 13 amino acids. Germline V gives CDR1 SQVTM, CDR2 ANQGSEA. The V segment lost 5 bases and the J segment 1 base; nucleotides outside the gene matches: 4. In DNA, the CDR3 is TGCAGCGTTCACAGGGGAGCGAACACTGAAGCTTTCTTT. As protein: CSVHRGANTEAFF.

This chain joins TRBV30 and TRBJ2-1, with 10 bases matching TRBD2. The ends lost 1 base at V and 4 bases at J; junction bases unmatched: 4. Germline loops: CDR1 GTSNPN, CDR2 SVGIG (reference sequence). This CDR3 has 15 residues. In DNA form, the CDR3 reads TGTGCCTGGAGTGCCGGGACTAGCGAGTACAATGAGCAGTTCTTC. The encoded protein is CAWSAGTSEYNEQFF.

Of note for this clone: A junction end diverges from the germline sequence, so it may reflect a read error. V usage is TRBV5-6 and J usage is TRBJ2-4, with a weak D call TRBD1 (5 bases). Per the germline V gene, CDR1 is SGHDT and CDR2 is YYEEEE. CDR3 length equals 14 residues. The DNA for the CDR3 is TGTGCCAGCAGTTTGGGGCGAAGTGGAAACATTCAGTACTTC. Translating it yields CASSLGRSGNIQYF.

The gene calls are TRBV30 and TRBJ1-5, with D perhaps TRBD1 (5 bases). Germline V gene lookup returns CDR1 GTSNPN and CDR2 SVGIG (reference sequence). This CDR3 has 12 residues. Trimming cost V 7 bases and J 2 bases, with 9 bases left between them. In nucleotides, the CDR3 is TGTGCCTACCAGGGTGGCAATCAGCCCCAGCATTTT. This sequence encodes CAYQGGNQPQHF.

The chain uses TRBV11-2 and TRBJ2-3, with D maybe TRBD1 (6 bases). Trimming removed 2 bases from V and 4 bases from J, with 10 bases in between. In germline, CDR1 is SGHAT, CDR2 FQNNGV. The CDR3 covers 14 residues. The CDR3 loop reads CASSLFQGPDTQYF. DNA for the CDR3: TGTGCCAGCAGCTTATTCCAGGGGCCAGATACGCAGTATTTT.

The chain uses TRBV11-2 and TRBJ2-5, with TRBD1 matching 9 bases. The germline gives CDR1 SGHAT, CDR2 FQNNGV. Trimming took 5 bases from V and 1 from J; bases not matched to a gene: 8. The CDR3 has 16 amino acids. DNA for the CDR3: TGTGCCAGCAGCCCTAGGACAGGGGCAGGCCAAGAGACCCAGTACTTC. As protein: CASSPRTGAGQETQYF.

The J gene is TRBJ2-3, the V gene TRBV29-1, with 9 bases aligning to TRBD2. Germline CDR1 reads SQVTM; CDR2 reads ANQGSEA. There are 14 residues in the CDR3. V lost 7 bases, J lost 1 base, and 6 bases stayed unmatched. This CDR3 is CSAETSGGTDTQYF. The DNA for the CDR3 is TGCAGCGCCGAGACTAGCGGAGGCACAGATACGCAGTATTTT.

The chain is built from TRBV19 and TRBJ2-1; 9 positions agree with TRBD1. This CDR3 contains 14 residues. In germline, CDR1 is LNHDA, CDR2 SQIVND (reference sequence). J gave up 4 bases and V 3 bases, and 1 base lay outside the gene matches. As DNA, the CDR3 is TGTGCCAGTAGTATCGGGACAGGGTACAATGAGCAGTTCTTC. Residues: CASSIGTGYNEQFF.

V and J are TRBV7-9 and TRBJ2-5, with D uncertain. CDR1 is SEHNR, CDR2 FQNEAQ, per germline (reference sequence). The CDR3 is made up of 14 amino acids. V was trimmed by 2 bases and J by 3 bases, leaving 10 bases between them. CDR3 protein: CASSLTLTEETQYF. DNA for the CDR3: TGTGCCAGCAGCTTAACGCTCACCGAAGAGACCCAGTACTTC.

This clone has just a few counts. This chain joins TRBV30 and TRBJ2-1; D is possibly TRBD2 (6 bases). Germline V lookup: CDR1 GTSNPN, CDR2 SVGIG (reference sequence). Trimming pared 0 bases from V and 1 base from J, leaving 7 bases between. The length of the CDR3 is 14 residues. CDR3 DNA: TGTGCCTGGAGTGTACGGGGGTCCTACAATGAGCAGTTCTTC. Translated, it gives CAWSVRGSYNEQFF. Looking up the rest from reference TRBV30 and TRBJ2-1 gives the full variable domain: SQTIHQWPATLVQPVGSPLSLECTVEGTSNPNLYWYRQAAGRGLQLLFYSVGIGQISSEVPQNLSASRPQDRQFILSSKKLLLSDSGFYLCAWSVRGSYNEQFFGPGTRLTVL.

The chain combines TRBV9 with TRBJ2-1; 7 positions match TRBD2. Germline V gene lookup returns CDR1 SGDLS and CDR2 YYNGEE. The CDR3 has 16 amino acids. V gave up 4 bases and J gave up 1 base; unmatched junction bases: 8. CDR3 nucleotides: TGTGCCAGCAGCCCCGATGTTAGCGGGTCCTACAATGAGCAGTTCTTC. It is translated as CASSPDVSGSYNEQFF.

This chain joins TRBV30 and TRBJ2-3; maybe TRBD2 (6 bases). Germline V gives CDR1 GTSNPN, CDR2 SVGIG (reference sequence). The CDR3 spans 14 residues. V was trimmed by 0 bases and J by 4 bases, leaving 11 bases between them. DNA for the CDR3: TGTGCCTGGAGTGTAAGGGCGGGATCAGATACGCAGTATTTT. Its translation is CAWSVRAGSDTQYF.

V is TRBV7-2 and J is TRBJ2-5; D remains ambiguous. Trimming took 2 bases from V and 1 from J, leaving 8 bases between them. There are 14 residues in the CDR3. Germline-derived CDR1 and CDR2 are SGHTA and FQGNSA. CDR3 sequence (DNA): TGTGCCAGCAGCTTATGGCAGACCCAAGAGACCCAGTACTTC. Translating gives CASSLWQTQETQYF. The variable domain in full, with the rest retrieved from reference TRBV7-2 and TRBJ2-5, is GAGVSQSPSNKVTEKGKDVELRCDPISGHTALYWYRQSLGQGLEFLIYFQGNSAPDKSGLPSDRFSAERTGGSVSTLTIQRTQQEDSAVYLCASSLWQTQETQYFGPGTRLLVL.